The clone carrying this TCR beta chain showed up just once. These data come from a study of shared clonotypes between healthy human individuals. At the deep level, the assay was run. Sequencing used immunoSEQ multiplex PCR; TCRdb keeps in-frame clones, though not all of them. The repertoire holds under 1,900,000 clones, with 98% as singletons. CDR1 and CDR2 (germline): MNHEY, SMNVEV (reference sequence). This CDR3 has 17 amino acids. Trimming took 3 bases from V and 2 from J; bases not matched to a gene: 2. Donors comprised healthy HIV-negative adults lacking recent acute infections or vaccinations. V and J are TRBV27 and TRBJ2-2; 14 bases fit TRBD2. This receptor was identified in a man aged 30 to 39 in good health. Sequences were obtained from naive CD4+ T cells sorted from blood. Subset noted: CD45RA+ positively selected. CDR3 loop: CASSLGTSGSNTGELFF. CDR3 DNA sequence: TGTGCCAGCAGTTTGGGGACTAGCGGGAGTAACACCGGGGAGCTGTTTTTT.